The 27 T cell receptor beta chains below come from one sample, sequenced in a study of T cell responses to AZD1222 COVID-19 vaccine. Clones were sequenced by immunoSEQ multiplex PCR, and TCRdb holds only the in-frame ones, with some missing. The sample carries around 120,000 clones, about 88% recorded once. The sequenced sample was peripheral blood, obtained on day 0 of AZD1222 vaccination. These receptors were collected from an adult in good health.

The chain is built from TRBV12-3 or TRBV12-4 and TRBJ1-1; D unclear. The length of the CDR3 is 12 residues. Trimming took 7 bases from V and 4 from J, leaving 10 bases between them. CDR3 in amino acids: CASTAPSTEAFF. The CDR3 DNA sequence: TGTGCCAGCACCGCCCCGAGCACTGAAGCTTTCTTT.

The chain joins TRBV19 to TRBJ2-2; D gene ambiguous. Trimming left V 7 bases short and J 3 bases short, with 12 bases between. Germline V gene sequence: CDR1 LNHDA, CDR2 SQIVND (reference sequence). The CDR3 loop spans 14 amino acids. Here the CDR3 DNA reads TGTGCCAGTATCACTCAGCGCGACACCGGGGAGCTGTTTTTT. Translating it yields CASITQRDTGELFF.

The chain links TRBV7-8 to TRBJ1-4; possible D gene TRBD1, 5 bases. V was cut by 3 bases and J by 4 bases, with 9 bases left in between. Germline V gene data show CDR1 as SGHVS and CDR2 as FQNEAQ. The CDR3 sequence is 14 residues long. DNA of the CDR3: TGTGCCAGCAGCTTGTGGGGGGGTAATGAAAAACTGTTTTTT. Translation gives CASSLWGGNEKLFF.

This chain connects TRBV2 to TRBJ2-5; D remains ambiguous. The CDR3 totals 13 residues. V was shortened by 8 bases and J by 1 base, with 11 bases between the two germline ends. The germline V gene has CDR1 SNHLY and CDR2 FYNNEI. DNA of the CDR3: TGTGCCAGCGTAAGGAGATCCCAAGAGACCCAGTACTTC. Encoded protein: CASVRRSQETQYF.

V gene TRBV5-6 combines with J gene TRBJ2-3; 7 positions agree with TRBD1. There are 17 residues in the CDR3. CDR1 and CDR2 from the germline V gene are SGHDT and YYEEEE. Trimming at V came to 2 bases and at J to 4 bases, leaving 13 bases not matched to a gene. The CDR3 is CASSFPEVRGFADTQYF. CDR3 sequence (DNA): TGTGCCAGCAGCTTCCCCGAGGTCAGGGGGTTTGCAGATACGCAGTATTTT.

The rearrangement joins TRBV12-5 to TRBJ2-2; TRBD1 or TRBD2 may be the D gene (5 bases each). Germline CDR1 LGHNT, CDR2 FRNRAP. This CDR3 is built from 14 residues. The V end lost 6 bases, the J end lost 7 bases, and 15 bases lay between the germline ends. The CDR3 is CASGLGTRDGELFF. The CDR3 nucleotides are TGTGCTAGTGGCCTAGGGACCAGGGACGGGGAGCTGTTTTTT.

The table lists this clone with a few counts. The chain links TRBV2 to TRBJ2-7; D gene unclear. Germline values: CDR1 SNHLY, CDR2 FYNNEI. Trimming took 9 bases from V and 2 from J, leaving 14 bases between them. This CDR3 is built from 13 residues. The CDR3 coding sequence is TGTGCCAGTAAAAAAGAAGCCACCTACGAGCAGTACTTC. Residues: CASKKEATYEQYF.

This clone was found once. The chain employs TRBV12-3 or TRBV12-4 and TRBJ1-1; the D is unclear. The V end lost 8 bases, the J end lost 3 bases, and 10 bases lay between the germline ends. The CDR3 covers 12 residues. CDR3 DNA: TGTGCCAGCGGGCGTAAGGACACTGAAGCTTTCTTT. Translated, it gives CASGRKDTEAFF.

The CDR3 protein is CASSLEADTQYF. CDR3 DNA sequence: TGTGCCAGCAGCTTAGAGGCGGATACGCAGTATTTT. The V and J genes are TRBV7-8 and TRBJ2-3; unclear D gene. Per germline, CDR1 SGHVS and CDR2 FQNEAQ. The ends were cut back, 1 base at V and 6 bases at J, with 5 bases in the middle. This CDR3 region has 12 residues. Variable domain in full (rest from reference TRBV7-8 and TRBJ2-3): GAGVSQSPRYKVAKRGQDVALRCDPISGHVSLFWYQQALGQGPEFLTYFQNEAQLDKSGLPSDRFFAERPEGSVSTLKIQRTQQEDSAVYLCASSLEADTQYFGPGTRLTVL.

As regards this clone: Sequence at one end of the junction differs from germline and may be a read error. This sequence joins TRBV7-9 and TRBJ1-1, with D tentatively TRBD1 (6 bases). The germline V gene has CDR1 SEHNR and CDR2 FQNEAQ (reference sequence). This CDR3 has 14 amino acids. CDR3 sequence (DNA): TGTGCCAGCAGCTTAGTGTTACAGGGTACTGAAGTTTTCTTT. As protein: CASSLVLQGTEVFF.

The rearrangement links TRBV21-1 to TRBJ1-2. TRBV21-1 is a pseudogene locus. The CDR3 contains 10 residues. This CDR3 is CARRRSGYTF. As DNA, the CDR3 is TGTGCCCGCCGACGGAGTGGCTACACCTTC.

V is TRBV7-9 and J is TRBJ1-1; D is undetermined. V lost 5 bases and J 1 base, leaving 8 bases between the germline ends. CDR1 is SEHNR, CDR2 FQNEAQ, per germline (reference sequence). CDR3 length: 13 amino acids. The CDR3 DNA reads TGTGCCAGCAGCCAGACGCGGAACACTGAAGCTTTCTTT. The encoded protein is CASSQTRNTEAFF.

This clone was seen only once. The rearrangement links TRBV28 to TRBJ1-2, with a weak D call TRBD1 (6 bases). This CDR3 spans 12 amino acids. CDR1 is MDHEN and CDR2 is SYDVKM in the germline V gene. Between the trimmed V and J ends, which lost 3 bases and 8 bases, there was a span of 10 bases. The CDR3 loop is CASSFRDMGYTF. For the CDR3, the DNA is TGTGCCAGCAGTTTTAGGGACATGGGCTACACCTTC.

The chain links TRBV7-9 to TRBJ1-5; D is undetermined. The germline V gene has CDR1 SEHNR and CDR2 FQNEAQ (reference sequence). This CDR3 region has 14 residues. Trimming stripped 2 bases from V and 3 bases from J, with 8 bases between. The CDR3 DNA follows: TGTGCCAGCAGCTTAATGGGAGACAATCAGCCCCAGCATTTT. The encoded protein is CASSLMGDNQPQHF.

V usage is TRBV12-3 or TRBV12-4 and J usage is TRBJ2-3; D not resolved. This CDR3 has 13 residues. V was shortened by 3 bases and J by 2 bases, with 6 bases between the two germline ends. CDR3 protein: CASSLSHTDTQYF. The CDR3 coding sequence is TGTGCCAGCAGTTTGAGTCACACAGATACGCAGTATTTT.

The V and J genes are TRBV9 and TRBJ1-6; 9 bases match TRBD1. The V segment lost 1 base and the J segment 7 bases; nucleotides outside the gene matches: 3. The CDR3 length is 15 residues. Germline V gene lookup returns CDR1 SGDLS and CDR2 YYNGEE. The CDR3 region is CASSVSGQGNSPLHF. The CDR3, as DNA: TGTGCCAGCAGCGTATCTGGACAGGGGAATTCACCCCTCCACTTT.

J is TRBJ2-7 and V is TRBV12-3 or TRBV12-4, with a tentative D call TRBD1 (5 bases). This CDR3 is built from 13 residues. V was cut by 3 bases and J by 6 bases, with 12 bases left in between. CDR3 sequence (DNA): TGTGCCAGCAGTTTTGGTGTTCAGGGCGAGCAGTACTTC. Protein: CASSFGVQGEQYF.

The chain links TRBV4-1 to TRBJ2-2; 12 nucleotides align to TRBD2. CDR1 is MGHRA and CDR2 is YSYEKL in the germline V gene. The CDR3 length is 16 residues. J lost 7 bases, V lost 4 bases, and 7 bases had no gene match. In DNA form, the CDR3 reads TGCGCCAGCAGCCCCGCTAGCGGGGGGGCAGTCGGGGAGCTGTTTTTT. This codes for CASSPASGGAVGELFF.

CDR3 in amino acids: CASSPASGRRTGELFF. CDR3 in DNA: TGTGCCAGCAGCCCGGCTAGCGGGAGAAGGACCGGGGAGCTGTTTTTT. J is TRBJ2-2 and V is TRBV7-2; 10 positions agree with TRBD2. V shed 5 bases and J 5 bases; nucleotides not matched to a gene: 8. CDR3 length: 16 residues. Germline assignment: CDR1 SGHTA and CDR2 FQGNSA. The variable domain in full, completed from reference TRBV7-2 and TRBJ2-2, reads GAGVSQSPSNKVTEKGKDVELRCDPISGHTALYWYRQSLGQGLEFLIYFQGNSAPDKSGLPSDRFSAERTGGSVSTLTIQRTQQEDSAVYLCASSPASGRRTGELFFGEGSRLTVL.

The chain combines TRBV12-3 or TRBV12-4 with TRBJ2-7; 9 bases are shared with TRBD1. The CDR3 sequence is 12 residues long. V trimming: 7 bases; J trimming: 7 bases; junction bases outside the gene matches: 5. CDR3 nucleotides: TGTGCCAGCACCCACGGGACAGGGGAGCAGTACTTC. Protein: CASTHGTGEQYF.

V usage is TRBV7-3 and J usage is TRBJ2-2; 9 bases fit TRBD2. Per the germline V gene, CDR1 is SGHTA and CDR2 is FQGTGA. The CDR3 length is 16 residues. J lost 7 bases, V lost 5 bases, and 11 bases had no gene match. CDR3 in amino acids: CASSPSGIGVGGELFF. The CDR3 DNA is TGTGCCAGCAGCCCTAGCGGGATAGGGGTTGGCGGGGAGCTGTTTTTT.

The chain uses TRBV6-5 and TRBJ2-6; unclear D gene. The CDR3 is 14 amino acids. Germline CDR1 is MNHEY and CDR2 is SVGAGI. V lost 9 bases to trimming and J lost 0 bases, with 9 bases between them. The CDR3 DNA reads TGTGCCAGTCTTGGTATCTCTGGGGCCAACGTCCTGACTTTC. Translation gives CASLGISGANVLTF.

The chain carries TRBV18 and TRBJ1-1, with D hard to call. Trimming removed 0 bases from V and 1 base from J, with 12 bases in between. The CDR3 totals 16 residues. Germline CDR1 is KGHSH and CDR2 is LQKENI. This chain's CDR3 is CASSPPKSSSNTEAFF. CDR3 sequence (DNA): TGTGCCAGCTCACCACCCAAGAGTAGTTCGAACACTGAAGCTTTCTTT.

The rearrangement links TRBV28 to TRBJ1-2; tentative D call: TRBD1 (5 bases). CDR3 length equals 14 residues. V lost 5 bases and J 8 bases, leaving 18 bases between the germline ends. Per germline, CDR1 MDHEN and CDR2 SYDVKM. Here the CDR3 reads CASSPAGGGAGYTF. Written as DNA, the CDR3 is TGTGCCAGCAGTCCTGCGGGCGGAGGGGCCGGCTACACCTTC.

This CDR3 reads CASSQEGGAGSGNTIYF. The CDR3, as DNA: TGTGCCAGCAGCCAAGAAGGTGGGGCAGGGTCTGGAAACACCATATATTTT. The chain has TRBV4-2 and TRBJ1-3; TRBD1 might be the D (5 bases). Between the trimmed V and J ends, which lost 0 bases and 1 base, there was a span of 13 bases. This CDR3 contains 17 residues. CDR1 is LGHNA, CDR2 YNFKEQ, per germline.

This chain connects TRBV21-1 to TRBJ2-7; TRBD2 is taken as the D call from the table, unchecked against the DNA. TRBV21-1 is a pseudogene segment. The CDR3 contains 14 residues. The chain's CDR3 is CASTSGSPSYEQYF. DNA of the CDR3: TGTGCCAGTACTAGCGGGAGTCCCTCCTACGAGCAGTACTTC.

The CDR3 nucleotides are TGTGCCAGCAGTTTTCAGGACGGGGGTACGCAGTATTTT. Translation: CASSFQDGGTQYF. This chain joins TRBV27 and TRBJ2-3; tentatively, D is TRBD2 (6 bases). V shed 3 bases and J shed 8 bases, with 12 bases lying between them. CDR1 is MNHEY and CDR2 is SMNVEV in the germline V gene (reference sequence). The CDR3 totals 13 residues.